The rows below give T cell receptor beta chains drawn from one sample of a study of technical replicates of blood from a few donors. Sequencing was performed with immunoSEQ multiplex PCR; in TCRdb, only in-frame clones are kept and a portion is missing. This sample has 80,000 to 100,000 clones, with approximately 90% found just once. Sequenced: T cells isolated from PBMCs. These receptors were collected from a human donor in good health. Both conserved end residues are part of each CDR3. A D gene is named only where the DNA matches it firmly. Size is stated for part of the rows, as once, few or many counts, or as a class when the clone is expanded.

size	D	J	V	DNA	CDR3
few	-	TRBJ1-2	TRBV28	TGTGCCAGCAGCCCAACGGAAGGGGGCTATGGCTACACCTTC	CASSPTEGGYGYTF
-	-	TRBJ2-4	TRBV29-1	TGCAGCGTTGAAGATCTTTCGTCGACACCTGAAGGTGCAAACATTCAGTACTTC	CSVEDLSSTPEGANIQYF
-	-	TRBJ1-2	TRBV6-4	TGTGCCAGCAGTGACTCGTCACAGGCTGACTATGGCTACACCTTC	CASSDSSQADYGYTF
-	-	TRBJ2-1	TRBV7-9	TGTGCCACCAAGAGGGATGAGCAGTTCTTC	CATKRDEQFF
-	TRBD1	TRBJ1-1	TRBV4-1	TGCGCCAGCAGCCAAGTCCTCCGGGACAGGGGGTTTACTGAAGCTTTCTTT	CASSQVLRDRGFTEAFF
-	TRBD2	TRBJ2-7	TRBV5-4	TGTGCCAGCAGCTTGCACGGGACTAGCGGGATAAACGAGCAGTACTTC	CASSLHGTSGINEQYF
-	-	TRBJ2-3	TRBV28	TGTGCCAGCAGTTTATCCTGGGACGGAGGGGATACGCAGTATTTT	CASSLSWDGGDTQYF
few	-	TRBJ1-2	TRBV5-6	TGTGCCAGCAGCCCGACAGACTACTATGGCTACACCTTC	CASSPTDYYGYTF
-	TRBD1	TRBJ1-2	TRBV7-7	TGTGCCAGCAGCCCGGAAGGACAGGGCCTCTATGGCTACACCTTC	CASSPEGQGLYGYTF
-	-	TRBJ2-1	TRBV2	TGTGCCAGCAAACGGGGTGGAAATGAGCAGTTCTTC	CASKRGGNEQFF
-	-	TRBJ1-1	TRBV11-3	TGTGCCAGCAGCCCTCACCCCCGGCGGGAGCGTTACACTGAAGCTTTCTTT	CASSPHPRRERYTEAFF
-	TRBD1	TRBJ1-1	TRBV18	TGTGCCAGCTCACTAGGACAGGGGGTTGAAGCTTTCTTT	CASSLGQGVEAFF
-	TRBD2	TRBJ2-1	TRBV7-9	TGTGCCAGCAGCGTTACTAGCGGGGCCTCCTCCAGCTCCTACAATGAGCAGTTCTTC	CASSVTSGASSSSYNEQFF
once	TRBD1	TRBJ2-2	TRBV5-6	TGTGCCAGCAGCTACAAAACGACAGGGTTGAGCGGGGAGCTGTTTTTT	CASSYKTTGLSGELFF
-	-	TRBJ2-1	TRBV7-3	TGTGCCAGCAGCTTACAAAGCAACAATGAGCAGTTCTTC	CASSLQSNNEQFF
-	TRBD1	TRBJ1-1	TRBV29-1	TGCAGCGTTGAAGTGGTAGTCACCGGACAGGGTAACACTGAAGCTTTCTTT	CSVEVVVTGQGNTEAFF
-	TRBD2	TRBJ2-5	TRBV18	TGTGCCAGCTCACCCACCGGGACTAGCTTGGAGACCCAGTACTTC	CASSPTGTSLETQYF
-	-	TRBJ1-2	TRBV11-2	TGTGCCAGCAGCTTGCTGGCGGGGGGCTATGGCTACACCTTC	CASSLLAGGYGYTF
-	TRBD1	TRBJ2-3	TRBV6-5	TGTGCCAGCAGGCCGGGACAGGGCACAGATACGCAGTATTTT	CASRPGQGTDTQYF
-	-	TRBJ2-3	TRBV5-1	TGCGCCAGCAGCCAGGGTACCTTAACCACAGATACGCAGTATTTT	CASSQGTLTTDTQYF
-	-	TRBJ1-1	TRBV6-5	TGTGCCAGCAGTTACTCTAAGAACACTGAAGCTTTCTTT	CASSYSKNTEAFF
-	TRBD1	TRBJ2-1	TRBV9	TGTGCCAGCAGGGCTACAGGGGTGCAATCTAATGAGCAGTTCTTC	CASRATGVQSNEQFF
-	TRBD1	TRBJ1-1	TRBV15	TGTGCCACCAGCAGACGGTCAGGGGGCGACAGAGCTTTCTTT	CATSRRSGGDRAFF
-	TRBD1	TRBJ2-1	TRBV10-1	TGCGCCAGCAGTGAGTGGACAGGCAATGAGCAGTTCTTC	CASSEWTGNEQFF
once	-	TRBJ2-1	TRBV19	TGTGCCAGTAGTTACCTATTCGAAGAGCAGTTCTTC	CASSYLFEEQFF
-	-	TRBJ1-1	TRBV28	TGTGCCAGCTTTCAAGCAGGGTACGGGAACACTGAAGCTTTCTTT	CASFQAGYGNTEAFF
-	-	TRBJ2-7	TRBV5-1	TGCGCCAGCATGGTATCCTCGGGCTACGAGCAGTACTTC	CASMVSSGYEQYF
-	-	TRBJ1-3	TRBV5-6	TGTGCCAGCAGCTTGGGGAGCTCTGGAAACACCATATATTTT	CASSLGSSGNTIYF
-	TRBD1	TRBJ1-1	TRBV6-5	TGTGCCAGCAGTTCCACCTCCCAGGGGGCGAACACTGAAGCTTTCTTT	CASSSTSQGANTEAFF
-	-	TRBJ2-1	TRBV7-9	TGTGCCAGCAGCTCTGCCCCTGGCCCCCGCCGGCAGTTCTTC	CASSSAPGPRRQFF
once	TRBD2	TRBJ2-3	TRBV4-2	TGTGCCAGCACCTCGAGGAGCGGGGGGGCTGGAGATACGCAGTATTTT	CASTSRSGGAGDTQYF
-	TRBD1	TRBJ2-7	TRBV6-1	TGTGCCAGCAGTGTACAGGGGGGATACTCCTACGAGCAGTACTTC	CASSVQGGYSYEQYF
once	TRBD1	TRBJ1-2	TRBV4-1	TGCGCCAGCAACCAGGGCAGGGGGGACTATGGCTACACCTTC	CASNQGRGDYGYTF
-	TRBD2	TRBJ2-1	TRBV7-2	TGTGCCAGCAGCTTAGAGTTTCGGCCTAGCGGGAGGGCAGAGCAGTTCTTC	CASSLEFRPSGRAEQFF
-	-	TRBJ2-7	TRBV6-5	TGTGCCAGCAGAGACGGGGGGCCCGGCTACGAGCAGTACTTC	CASRDGGPGYEQYF
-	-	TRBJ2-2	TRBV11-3	TGTGCCAGCAGCCCGGGCGGGGGCGACAGGACCGGGGAGCTGTTTTTT	CASSPGGGDRTGELFF
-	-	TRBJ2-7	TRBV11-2	TGTGCCAGCAGCTTACTTAGGGAGACCTACGAGCAGTACTTC	CASSLLRETYEQYF
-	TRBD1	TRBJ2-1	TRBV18	TGTGCCAGCTCACCAAGGCAGGTACAGGGGTCCTCCTACAATGAGCAGTTCTTC	CASSPRQVQGSSYNEQFF
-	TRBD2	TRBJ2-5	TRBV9	TGTGCCAGCAGCGTTTTAGCGGGAGGGGACCAAGAGACCCAGTACTTC	CASSVLAGGDQETQYF
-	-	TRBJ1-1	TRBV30	TGTGCCTGGTCACCGGGCACTGAAGCTTTCTTT	CAWSPGTEAFF
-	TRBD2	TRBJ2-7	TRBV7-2	TGTGCCAGCAGCTTAGCGGGAGGGCCCGAGCAGTACTTC	CASSLAGGPEQYF
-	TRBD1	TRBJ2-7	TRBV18	TGTGCCAGCTCCCAAGGACAGGTCTCCAATTTC	CASSQGQVSNF
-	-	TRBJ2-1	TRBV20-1	TGCAGTGCTAGAGCGGGAAGTGAGCAGTTCTTC	CSARAGSEQFF
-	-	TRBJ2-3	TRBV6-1	TGTGCCAGCGGTCGGACTATTACCTCCACAGATACGCAGTATTTT	CASGRTITSTDTQYF
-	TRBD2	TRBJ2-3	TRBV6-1	TGTGCCAGCAGTGAAGTGGCTAGCGGGAGTATCAGGCATCTAACAGATACGCAGTATTTT	CASSEVASGSIRHLTDTQYF
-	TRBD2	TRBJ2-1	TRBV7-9	TGTGCCAGCAGCCCCCCTGCAGCGGGAGGGCCGTACAATGAGCAGTTCTTC	CASSPPAAGGPYNEQFF
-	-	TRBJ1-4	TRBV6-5	TGTGCCAGCAGTTACAATGCGGACTCGGGTGAAAAACTGTTTTTT	CASSYNADSGEKLFF
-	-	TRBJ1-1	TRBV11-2	TGTGCCAGCAGCCCAAGGCCGACTGGGGCCTACAAAGCTTTCTTT	CASSPRPTGAYKAFF
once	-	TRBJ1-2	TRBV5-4	TGTGCCAGCAGCTTACATCAGGTTATCTATGGCTACACCTTC	CASSLHQVIYGYTF
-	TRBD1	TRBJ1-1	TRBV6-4	TGTGCCAGCAGTGATGGGACAGGGTACTCTGAAGCTTTCTTT	CASSDGTGYSEAFF
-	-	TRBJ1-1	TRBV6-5	TGTGCCAGCAGTCCCCAGGGTGTGGGCTTCGCTGAAGCTTTCTTT	CASSPQGVGFAEAFF
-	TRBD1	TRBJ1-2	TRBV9	TGTGCCAGCAGCGTAGCCGGGACAGGAACGAACTATGGCTACACCTTC	CASSVAGTGTNYGYTF
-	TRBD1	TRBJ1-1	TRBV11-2	TGTGCCAGCAGCTTAGGACCAGGGGGCTCTACTGAAGCTTTCTTT	CASSLGPGGSTEAFF
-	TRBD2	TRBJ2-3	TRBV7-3	TGTGCCAGCAGCTTTACGGGGGGGCCCACAGATACGCAGTATTTT	CASSFTGGPTDTQYF
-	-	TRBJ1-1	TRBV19	TGTGCCAGTAGTATTGGGGGCCGCCTTGCTGAAGCTTTCTTT	CASSIGGRLAEAFF